The sequence of this T cell receptor (beta chain) was determined in a study of blood T cell repertoires in COVID-19. The data were produced by immunoSEQ multiplex PCR, yet TCRdb's version contains in-frame clones alone and is incomplete. The sample holds about 210,000 clones; roughly 84% are singletons and the top ten take more than 3%. In this sample, this clone turned up once. The CDR3 is 11 amino acids. Germline-derived CDR1 and CDR2 are SNHLY and FYNNEI. Trimming took off 7 bases at V and 7 bases at J, with 10 bases between the two ends. This receptor was obtained from a woman in her thirties who had been exposed to COVID-19. This sequence joins TRBV2 and TRBJ1-1; D gene uncertain. The sequenced material came from PBMCs or T cells enriched from blood (not recorded which). CDR3 bases: TGTGCCAGCATGAGCGCAGATGAAGCTTTCTTT. As protein: CASMSADEAFF.